Listed below are T cell receptor beta chains from one sample, sequenced in a study of cytomegalovirus exposure and HLA in healthy donors. Using immunoSEQ multiplex PCR, the repertoire was profiled, and TCRdb retains in-frame clones only, with some absent. The table has tens of thousands of clones, 55% to 75% seen once; the top ten hold approximately 11%. The sample taken for sequencing was PBMCs. Receptor source: a young woman in good health and CMV-seronegative. Each CDR3 is given with its conserved first and last residue. The order of the fields is CDR3 DNA, CDR3 protein, V gene, clone size, CDR3 length, D gene, J gene. D genes are given only for firm matches. Clone size, where shown, is once, few, many, or a class for clones that have expanded.

CDR3nt: TGTGCCAGCAGCCCTGGGACAGGGGGGTTCGGGTCACCCCTCCACTTT
CDR3aa: CASSPGTGGFGSPLHF
v_gene: TRBV5-4
abundance: .
len: 16
d_gene: TRBD1
j_gene: TRBJ1-6

CDR3nt: TGCGCCAGCAGCCAGGGAGAAGGGACAGGGGCCTACAATGAGCAGTTCTTC
CDR3aa: CASSQGEGTGAYNEQFF
v_gene: TRBV4-1
abundance: .
len: 17
d_gene: TRBD1
j_gene: TRBJ2-1

CDR3nt: TGTGCCAGCAGTTACCAACAGGGAACAGAAGGCGAGCAGTACTTC
CDR3aa: CASSYQQGTEGEQYF
v_gene: TRBV6-6
abundance: .
len: 15
d_gene: .
j_gene: TRBJ2-7

CDR3nt: TGCGCCAGTCTACCCCGAGGGGAGACCCAGTACTTC
CDR3aa: CASLPRGETQYF
v_gene: TRBV5-1
abundance: .
len: 12
d_gene: .
j_gene: TRBJ2-5

CDR3nt: TGTGCCAGCTCACCATGGGGCAGTTCCGAGACCCAGTACTTC
CDR3aa: CASSPWGSSETQYF
v_gene: TRBV18
abundance: once
len: 14
d_gene: .
j_gene: TRBJ2-5

CDR3nt: TGTGCCAGCACTGGGACTATGAACACTGAAGCTTTCTTT
CDR3aa: CASTGTMNTEAFF
v_gene: TRBV2
abundance: .
len: 13
d_gene: .
j_gene: TRBJ1-1

CDR3nt: TGTGCCAGCAGCTTAGCGCCCAGGACAGGTCATGAAGCTTTCTTT
CDR3aa: CASSLAPRTGHEAFF
v_gene: TRBV7-9
abundance: .
len: 15
d_gene: TRBD1
j_gene: TRBJ1-1

CDR3nt: TGCGCCAGCAGCTTGGCGGAGGGGTTGGGTTACAATGAGCAGTTCTTC
CDR3aa: CASSLAEGLGYNEQFF
v_gene: TRBV5-1
abundance: once
len: 16
d_gene: .
j_gene: TRBJ2-1

CDR3nt: TGTGCCAGCAGCTTATGGGTCCTTAGACAGGACCTCCACTATGGCTACACCTTC
CDR3aa: CASSLWVLRQDLHYGYTF
v_gene: TRBV11-2
abundance: .
len: 18
d_gene: .
j_gene: TRBJ1-2

CDR3nt: TGTGCCAGCAGTTTATCTGCGTATCGGTTTCAGCCCCAGCATTTT
CDR3aa: CASSLSAYRFQPQHF
v_gene: TRBV27
abundance: .
len: 15
d_gene: .
j_gene: TRBJ1-5

CDR3nt: TGCGCCAGCAGCCAAGGCAGGGGGTTAGCCTTGGCTGAAGCTTTCTTT
CDR3aa: CASSQGRGLALAEAFF
v_gene: TRBV4-1
abundance: few
len: 16
d_gene: TRBD1
j_gene: TRBJ1-1

CDR3nt: TGTGCCAGCAGCTTGGGTCTCTACGAGCAGTACTTC
CDR3aa: CASSLGLYEQYF
v_gene: TRBV5-6
abundance: .
len: 12
d_gene: .
j_gene: TRBJ2-7

CDR3nt: TGTGCCATCAGGGGGACAGGTCGGTATCGGGGCACTGAAGCTTTCTTT
CDR3aa: CAIRGTGRYRGTEAFF
v_gene: TRBV10-3
abundance: few
len: 16
d_gene: TRBD1
j_gene: TRBJ1-1

CDR3nt: TGCGCCAGCAGCCTGGCAGCGTCTGGGGCGGAACTGTTTTTT
CDR3aa: CASSLAASGAELFF
v_gene: TRBV4-3
abundance: few
len: 14
d_gene: .
j_gene: TRBJ1-4

CDR3nt: TGTGCCAGCACCCTGGGAGGGCGCGGGGGAGTTCTTCAAGAGACCCAGTACTTC
CDR3aa: CASTLGGRGGVLQETQYF
v_gene: TRBV5-4
abundance: .
len: 18
d_gene: TRBD2
j_gene: TRBJ2-5

CDR3nt: TGTGCCAGCAGTTCCCCTTCGACTAGCGTGGGTACGCAGTATTTT
CDR3aa: CASSSPSTSVGTQYF
v_gene: TRBV6-5
abundance: .
len: 15
d_gene: TRBD2
j_gene: TRBJ2-3

CDR3nt: TGTGCCAGCAGTCGGAGGGGAGACACTGAAGCTTTCTTT
CDR3aa: CASSRRGDTEAFF
v_gene: TRBV6-5
abundance: few
len: 13
d_gene: .
j_gene: TRBJ1-1

CDR3nt: TGTGCCAGCAGCTTAGTCTCCCAGGGGGGAAATGGCTACACCTTC
CDR3aa: CASSLVSQGGNGYTF
v_gene: TRBV7-9
abundance: .
len: 15
d_gene: TRBD1
j_gene: TRBJ1-2

CDR3nt: TGTGCCAGCAGTTACCAAAGCGGGTTGAACACTGAAGCTTTCTTT
CDR3aa: CASSYQSGLNTEAFF
v_gene: TRBV28
abundance: .
len: 15
d_gene: .
j_gene: TRBJ1-1

CDR3nt: TGTGCCAGCAGAACCGGGACACGCACAGATACGCAGTATTTT
CDR3aa: CASRTGTRTDTQYF
v_gene: TRBV6-1
abundance: .
len: 14
d_gene: .
j_gene: TRBJ2-3

CDR3nt: TGTGCCAGCAGCTTTCAGGGTTTGGGGAACTATGGCTACACCTTC
CDR3aa: CASSFQGLGNYGYTF
v_gene: TRBV7-9
abundance: .
len: 15
d_gene: .
j_gene: TRBJ1-2

CDR3nt: TGTGCCAGCAGCTTTCCCAGGGGGGCCTATGGCTACACCTTC
CDR3aa: CASSFPRGAYGYTF
v_gene: TRBV7-9
abundance: .
len: 14
d_gene: TRBD1
j_gene: TRBJ1-2

CDR3nt: TGTGCCAGCGGTCATGGGGCGCGGTACAATGAGCAGTTCTTC
CDR3aa: CASGHGARYNEQFF
v_gene: TRBV11-2
abundance: .
len: 14
d_gene: .
j_gene: TRBJ2-1

CDR3nt: TGTGCCAGCAGCTTACTACTAGCCAATGAGCAGTTCTTC
CDR3aa: CASSLLLANEQFF
v_gene: TRBV7-9
abundance: .
len: 13
d_gene: .
j_gene: TRBJ2-1

CDR3nt: TGTGCCAGCAGCGTTACAGGGAGCAATCAGCCCCAGCATTTT
CDR3aa: CASSVTGSNQPQHF
v_gene: TRBV9
abundance: .
len: 14
d_gene: .
j_gene: TRBJ1-5

CDR3nt: TGTGCCAGCAGTTACTCCCCGACAGGGGAGGGTGGCTACACCTTC
CDR3aa: CASSYSPTGEGGYTF
v_gene: TRBV6-5
abundance: .
len: 15
d_gene: TRBD1
j_gene: TRBJ1-2